Following are 27 T cell receptor beta chains from one sample sequenced in a study of blood T cell repertoires in COVID-19. Assay used: immunoSEQ multiplex PCR; TCRdb lists only in-frame clones, some missing. The table shows 100,000 to 150,000 clones, with around 74% occurring only once. The sequenced material came from peripheral blood. These receptor sequences come from a man between 60 and 75 years old with acute or convalescent COVID-19.

The V and J genes are TRBV5-4 and TRBJ1-1; TRBD1 matches 8 bases. The length of the CDR3 is 13 residues. The germline gives CDR1 SGHNT, CDR2 YYREEE (reference sequence). V dropped 4 bases and J dropped 6; count of bases not matched to a gene: 5. The CDR3 DNA is TGTGCCAGCAGCAGACAGGGGTGGGCTGAAGCTTTCTTT. Translating gives CASSRQGWAEAFF. Complete variable domain (other parts from reference TRBV5-4 and TRBJ1-1): ETGVTQSPTHLIKTRGQQVTLRCSSQSGHNTVSWYQQALGQGPQFIFQYYREEENGRGNFPPRFSGLQFPNYSSELNVNALELDDSALYLCASSRQGWAEAFFGQGTRLTVV.

The chain recombines TRBV15 with TRBJ1-4; D is ambiguous. There are 14 residues in the CDR3. V dropped 0 bases and J dropped 9 bases, with 11 bases sitting between them. The germline V gene has CDR1 LNHNV and CDR2 YYDKDF (reference sequence). The CDR3 protein is CATSRDYTDQKLFF. The CDR3 DNA follows: TGTGCCACCAGCAGAGATTATACAGACCAAAAACTGTTTTTT.

This chain uses TRBV5-1 with TRBJ2-1; 8 bases are shared with TRBD2. V lost 0 bases and J lost 10; bases outside the gene matches: 9. There are 15 residues in the CDR3. CDR1 and CDR2 from the germline V gene are SGHRS and YFSETQ. The CDR3 nucleotides read TGCGCCAGCAGCTTGGATCCGGGAGGGGCGAGGGAGCAGTTCTTC. Residues: CASSLDPGGAREQFF.

The J gene is TRBJ1-1, the V gene TRBV19; D gene ambiguous. The CDR3 is made up of 13 amino acids. The germline V gene encodes CDR1 LNHDA and CDR2 SQIVND (reference sequence). Trimming took off 1 base at V and 1 base at J, with 4 bases between the two ends. CDR3 protein: CASSIGGNTEAFF. The CDR3, as DNA: TGTGCCAGTAGTATAGGCGGGAACACTGAAGCTTTCTTT.

In its sample, this clone was seen once. This rearrangement joins TRBV14 to TRBJ2-7; weak D call: TRBD2 (5 bases). Germline values: CDR1 SGHDN, CDR2 FVKESK. V was clipped by 2 bases and J by 4 bases, with 9 bases between them. There are 13 residues in the CDR3. CDR3 sequence reads: CASSQLALYEQYF. The CDR3 DNA follows: TGTGCCAGCAGCCAACTAGCTCTGTACGAGCAGTACTTC.

The sample holds a few counts of this clone. The chain joins TRBV5-6 to TRBJ2-7; perhaps TRBD1 as D (5 bases). The CDR3 has 13 amino acids. From germline, CDR1 is SGHDT and CDR2 YYEEEE. Trimming pared 4 bases from V and 5 bases from J, leaving 13 bases between. CDR3 sequence reads: CASSLQGRNEQYF. The CDR3 region has the DNA TGTGCCAGCAGCCTGCAGGGTCGGAACGAGCAGTACTTC.

This clone was recorded a few times. In DNA form, the CDR3 reads TGTGCCACCAGTGAGAGCGACCCGTCCAGCGGCGAGCAGTACTTC. Translated: CATSESDPSSGEQYF. V is TRBV24-1 and J is TRBJ2-7, with D tentatively TRBD2 (5 bases). Germline values: CDR1 KGHDR, CDR2 SFDVKD. The V and J ends lost 4 bases and 6 bases respectively, with 18 bases between them. This CDR3 has 15 amino acids.

The chain has TRBV9 and TRBJ2-1, with 9 bases that match TRBD1. CDR1 is SGDLS and CDR2 is YYNGEE in the germline V gene. The CDR3 length is 17 residues. V trimming: 3 bases; J trimming: 6 bases; junction bases outside the gene matches: 13. For the CDR3, the DNA is TGTGCCAGCAGCGCCCTAGGGGGACAGGGAAGTTTCAATGAGCAGTTCTTC. It translates to CASSALGGQGSFNEQFF.

The chain uses TRBV4-1 and TRBJ1-5, with a tentative D call TRBD1 (6 bases). The germline V gene encodes CDR1 MGHRA and CDR2 YSYEKL. CDR3 length: 17 amino acids. Trimming shortened V by 1 base and J by 2 bases, and 15 bases separated the two germline ends. The CDR3: CASSQGVQGGGNQPQHF. The CDR3 DNA is TGCGCCAGCAGCCAAGGGGTACAGGGTGGTGGCAATCAGCCCCAGCATTTT.

The chain has TRBV4-1 and TRBJ2-2; D might be TRBD1 (6 bases). Germline V gene sequence: CDR1 MGHRA, CDR2 YSYEKL. The CDR3 is 17 residues long. V lost 7 bases and J lost 1, with 19 bases in between. CDR3 nucleotides: TGCGCCAGCAAATCGACAGGTGGGATTGGGAACACCGGGGAGCTGTTTTTT. Its protein product is CASKSTGGIGNTGELFF.

The V call is TRBV29-1, the J call TRBJ1-5; a weak D match, TRBD1 (6 bases). CDR1 is SQVTM and CDR2 is ANQGSEA in the germline V gene. The CDR3 extends over 12 amino acids. V was shortened by 5 bases and J by 4 bases, with 9 bases between the two germline ends. The CDR3 is CSVNRENQPQHF. The CDR3 DNA reads as TGCAGCGTTAACAGGGAAAATCAGCCCCAGCATTTT. Filled out from reference TRBV29-1 and TRBJ1-5, the complete variable domain reads SAVISQKPSRDICQRGTSLTIQCQVDSQVTMMFWYRQQPGQSLTLIATANQGSEATYESGFVIDKFPISRPNLTFSTLTVSNMSPEDSSIYLCSVNRENQPQHFGDGTRLSIL.

This chain uses TRBV19 with TRBJ1-5; D perhaps matches TRBD1 (6 bases). Trimming pared 7 bases from V and 6 bases from J, leaving 13 bases between. The CDR3 has 13 residues. The V gene's germline CDR1 is LNHDA and CDR2 SQIVND (reference sequence). Written as DNA, the CDR3 is TGTGCCAGTACCCAGGGACATAGTCAGCCCCAGCATTTT. Protein: CASTQGHSQPQHF.

This chain connects TRBV6-5 to TRBJ1-1, with unresolved D. Deletions cut 7 bases from V and 3 bases from J, with 12 bases between. The CDR3 runs to 13 residues. CDR1 is MNHEY and CDR2 is SVGAGI in the germline V gene. DNA for the CDR3: TGTGCCAGCAACTACGGAGGGCACACTGAAGCTTTCTTT. The encoded protein is CASNYGGHTEAFF.

The chain links TRBV29-1 to TRBJ1-1; 7 bases fit TRBD1. This CDR3 is 11 amino acids long. Per the germline V gene, CDR1 is SQVTM and CDR2 is ANQGSEA. V lost 7 bases, J lost 4 bases, and 3 bases stayed unmatched. In DNA, the CDR3 is TGCAGCGCGGGGACAGCCACTGAAGCTTTCTTT. Protein: CSAGTATEAFF. The full variable domain, rest sourced from reference TRBV29-1 and TRBJ1-1, is SAVISQKPSRDICQRGTSLTIQCQVDSQVTMMFWYRQQPGQSLTLIATANQGSEATYESGFVIDKFPISRPNLTFSTLTVSNMSPEDSSIYLCSAGTATEAFFGQGTRLTVV.

This CDR3 is CASSPDRGNSPLHF. DNA of the CDR3: TGTGCCAGCTCACCCGACAGGGGAAATTCACCCCTCCACTTT. This rearrangement joins TRBV18 to TRBJ1-6; TRBD1 matches 8 bases. J lost 7 bases, V lost 3 bases, and 2 bases had no gene match. Germline-derived CDR1 and CDR2 are KGHSH and LQKENI. The CDR3 totals 14 residues.

The V gene is TRBV18, the J gene TRBJ1-2; TRBD1 might be the D (5 bases). The CDR3 extends over 12 amino acids. The V gene's germline CDR1 is KGHSH and CDR2 LQKENI. Between the trimmed V and J ends, which lost 4 bases and 8 bases, there was a span of 11 bases. Here the CDR3 reads CASSQDKRGYTF. CDR3 bases: TGTGCCAGCTCACAGGACAAAAGGGGCTACACCTTC. Based on the CDR3 plus reference TRBV18 and TRBJ1-2, the full variable domain is NAGVMQNPRHLVRRRGQEARLRCSPMKGHSHVYWYRQLPEEGLKFMVYLQKENIIDESGMPKERFSAEFPKEGPSILRIQQVVRGDSAAYFCASSQDKRGYTFGSGTRLTVV.

This clone came up a few times. V and J are TRBV5-1 and TRBJ1-2; 7 positions agree with TRBD1. J lost 8 bases, V lost 1 base, and 5 bases had no gene match. The CDR3 covers 13 residues. Germline values: CDR1 SGHRS, CDR2 YFSETQ. As DNA, the CDR3 is TGCGCCAGCAGCTTGCAAAGGACAGGCGGCTACACCTTC. Amino acids: CASSLQRTGGYTF.

The count of this clone is one. This chain links TRBV18 with TRBJ1-5; the match to TRBD1 covers 10 bases. From germline, CDR1 is KGHSH and CDR2 LQKENI. V trimming: 6 bases; J trimming: 7 bases; junction bases outside the gene matches: 6. The CDR3 consists of 14 residues. The chain's CDR3 is CASSRGQGDQPQHF. In DNA form, the CDR3 reads TGTGCCAGCTCCCGCGGACAGGGGGACCAGCCCCAGCATTTT.

This chain links TRBV11-3 with TRBJ1-2; D call uncertain. This CDR3 is built from 14 residues. Germline lookup yields CDR1 SGHNT and CDR2 YENEEA. V dropped 1 base and J dropped 2 bases, with 8 bases sitting between them. The CDR3: CASSLASQNYGYTF. The CDR3 nucleotides read TGTGCCAGCAGCTTAGCCAGTCAGAACTATGGCTACACCTTC.

The rearrangement uses TRBV9 and TRBJ1-1; D gene unclear. Germline V gene data show CDR1 as SGDLS and CDR2 as YYNGEE. Trimming stripped 3 bases from V and 1 base from J, with 7 bases between. The CDR3 extends over 13 amino acids. The CDR3 nucleotides are TGTGCCAGCAGCGATGAGGGGAACACTGAAGCTTTCTTT. Translation gives CASSDEGNTEAFF.

This CDR3 is CASSNRDRTYEQYF. The CDR3 region has the DNA TGTGCCAGCAGTAACCGGGACAGGACCTACGAGCAGTACTTC. V is TRBV6-5 and J is TRBJ2-7; 8 bases are shared with TRBD1. Germline V gene sequence: CDR1 MNHEY, CDR2 SVGAGI. Losses at the gene ends were 5 bases for V and 2 bases for J; bases not matched to a gene: 5. The CDR3 is made up of 14 amino acids.

Only a few counts were recorded for this clone. The CDR3 DNA follows: TGCGCCAGCAGCCAAGCTTCCAGGGGGCGAGGAGATGGCTACACCTTC. This codes for CASSQASRGRGDGYTF. V usage is TRBV4-1 and J usage is TRBJ1-2; 8 bases agree with TRBD1. The CDR3 totals 16 residues. V lost 1 base, J lost 6 bases, and 10 bases stayed unmatched. CDR1 and CDR2 (germline): MGHRA, YSYEKL.

The chain carries TRBV5-1 and TRBJ1-3; 8 positions agree with TRBD1. Germline loops: CDR1 SGHRS, CDR2 YFSETQ. The V gene end was trimmed by 4 bases and the J gene end by 3 bases; junction bases not matched to a gene: 6. The CDR3 contains 15 residues. CDR3 residues: CASSNQGADGNTIYF. The CDR3 bases are TGCGCCAGCAGCAACCAGGGGGCTGATGGAAACACCATATATTTT.

The V and J genes are TRBV27 and TRBJ2-1; tentative D call: TRBD1 (5 bases). The CDR3 is 14 residues long. Trimming stripped 3 bases from V and 5 bases from J, with 11 bases between. The germline V gene has CDR1 MNHEY and CDR2 SMNVEV (reference sequence). DNA of the CDR3: TGTGCCAGCAGTTTTTTTCAGACAGACAATGAGCAGTTCTTC. It yields the protein CASSFFQTDNEQFF.

The V gene is TRBV7-2, the J gene TRBJ2-2; TRBD2 matches 7 bases. Germline trimming cut 5 bases from V and 6 bases from J; bases unmatched to any gene: 9. The CDR3 consists of 15 residues. In germline, CDR1 is SGHTA, CDR2 FQGNSA. The CDR3: CASSKRRLAPGELFF. The CDR3 DNA sequence: TGTGCCAGCAGCAAACGTCGACTAGCTCCCGGGGAGCTGTTTTTT.

V is TRBV19 and J is TRBJ1-2; 9 bases are a match to TRBD1. The V gene's germline CDR1 is LNHDA and CDR2 SQIVND (reference sequence). The CDR3 sequence is 17 residues long. The ends lost 7 bases at V and 1 base at J; junction bases unmatched: 13. In nucleotides, the CDR3 is TGTGCCAGTACCCCGCGACAGGGGGTTTGGGGTAACTATGGCTACACCTTC. Translated, it gives CASTPRQGVWGNYGYTF. The full variable domain, with the rest looked up from reference TRBV19 and TRBJ1-2, is DGGITQSPKYLFRKEGQNVTLSCEQNLNHDAMYWYRQDPGQGLRLIYYSQIVNDFQKGDIAEGYSVSREKKESFPLTVTSAQKNPTAFYLCASTPRQGVWGNYGYTFGSGTRLTVV.

The table lists this clone with a few counts. In the same sample, other DNA sequences code for this CDR3. The chain is built from TRBV27 and TRBJ1-2, with D possibly matching TRBD1 (6 bases). Germline V gives CDR1 MNHEY, CDR2 SMNVEV (reference sequence). V was cut by 2 bases and J by 4 bases, with 8 bases left in between. CDR3 length: 13 amino acids. The CDR3 DNA follows: TGTGCCAGCAGTTTACAGGGGCCCTATGGCTACACCTTC. Residues: CASSLQGPYGYTF.